This T cell receptor (beta chain) was profiled in a study of breast tumors, draining lymph nodes, adjacent tissues. Whole-study findings and limits: That most tumor T cells come from lymph nodes remained unproven. Findings are consistent with lymph node origin and intratumoral expansion of most tumor T cells. Tumor TCR diversity was below lymph nodes but above nontumor tissue. Tumor and nontumor repertoires were significantly more similar in luminal-like than in basal-like breast cancer.

Trimming took off 0 bases at V and 0 bases at J, with 8 bases between the two ends. Germline values: CDR1 SGHTA, CDR2 FQGTGA. This CDR3 is built from 15 residues. Samples came from axillary lymph nodes draining the breast cancer. Comment on this clonotype: The antigen is unknown.

TCRdb passed the multiplex PCR reads through MiXCR, listing each CDR3 protein once. The data show some 230,000 distinct CDR3 sequences, 30% to 35% seen once. Sequences were obtained from axillary lymph node tissue. The sequence came from a female donor with breast cancer. Some clones in this sample may be carry-over from other donors' samples. V and J are TRBV7-3 and TRBJ1-1, with D hard to call. CDR3 region: CASSLTVGMNTEAFF. In nucleotides, the CDR3 is TGTGCCAGCAGCTTAACGGTGGGGATGAACACTGAAGCTTTCTTT.